A selection of T cell receptor beta chains follows, all from one sample in a study of cytomegalovirus exposure and HLA in healthy donors. Libraries were prepared by immunoSEQ multiplex PCR; TCRdb keeps only in-frame clonotypes and omits some of them. The sample carries 200,000 to 250,000 clones, around 89% recorded once. Sequenced input: PBMCs. The receptors were sampled from a woman between 18 and 30 years old in good health and CMV-seronegative. Each CDR3 is given with its conserved first and last residue. The order of the fields is CDR3 DNA, CDR3 protein, V gene, J gene, D gene, CDR3 length, clone size. A D gene is named only where the DNA matches it firmly. Size tells how often a clone was seen (once, few, many) or the class of an expanded clone, and some rows leave it out.

CDR3 DNA: TGTGCCAGCTCACCGGGACTAGCGGGCTACGAGCAGTACTTC; CDR3 protein: CASSPGLAGYEQYF; V gene: TRBV18; J gene: TRBJ2-7; D gene: TRBD2; CDR3 length: 14; clone size: -
CDR3 DNA: TGCGCCAGCAGCCCCGACAGCCTACGTAATTACTATGGCTACACCTTC; CDR3 protein: CASSPDSLRNYYGYTF; V gene: TRBV4-3; J gene: TRBJ1-2; D gene: -; CDR3 length: 16; clone size: -
CDR3 DNA: TGTGCCAGCAGCCAGGGACAACAAGAGACCCAGTACTTC; CDR3 protein: CASSQGQQETQYF; V gene: TRBV4-2; J gene: TRBJ2-5; D gene: -; CDR3 length: 13; clone size: -
CDR3 DNA: TGTGCCAGCAGCTTAGCCCGGGGGGCATACGAGCAGTACTTC; CDR3 protein: CASSLARGAYEQYF; V gene: TRBV7-2; J gene: TRBJ2-7; D gene: -; CDR3 length: 14; clone size: -
CDR3 DNA: TGTGCCAGCAGCCACAGGGATTACAATCAGCCCCAGCATTTT; CDR3 protein: CASSHRDYNQPQHF; V gene: TRBV7-8; J gene: TRBJ1-5; D gene: -; CDR3 length: 14; clone size: -
CDR3 DNA: TGCGCCAGCAGCCAAGATGACCGGGAAGGGACTAACTATGGCTACACCTTC; CDR3 protein: CASSQDDREGTNYGYTF; V gene: TRBV4-3; J gene: TRBJ1-2; D gene: -; CDR3 length: 17; clone size: -
CDR3 DNA: TGTGCCAGCAGTTCCGACGGGTTGTATGGCTACACCTTC; CDR3 protein: CASSSDGLYGYTF; V gene: TRBV6-6; J gene: TRBJ1-2; D gene: -; CDR3 length: 13; clone size: once
CDR3 DNA: TGCGCCAGCAGCTTAGAGGCCTATAGTTCACCCCTCCACTTT; CDR3 protein: CASSLEAYSSPLHF; V gene: TRBV5-1; J gene: TRBJ1-6; D gene: -; CDR3 length: 14; clone size: -
CDR3 DNA: TGTGCCAGCAGTTTTTCTCTAGGTTTGGGAGGGGGGGGTACGCAGTATTTT; CDR3 protein: CASSFSLGLGGGGTQYF; V gene: TRBV27; J gene: TRBJ2-3; D gene: -; CDR3 length: 17; clone size: -
CDR3 DNA: TGTGCCAGCAGCGTAGAGTATGGCGGCTACACCTTC; CDR3 protein: CASSVEYGGYTF; V gene: TRBV9; J gene: TRBJ1-2; D gene: -; CDR3 length: 12; clone size: -
CDR3 DNA: TGTGCCAGCAGCAAAGTCGGGGCGGGACGTAGCAATCAGCCCCAGCATTTT; CDR3 protein: CASSKVGAGRSNQPQHF; V gene: TRBV21-1; J gene: TRBJ1-5; D gene: -; CDR3 length: 17; clone size: -
CDR3 DNA: TGTGCCAGCAGTGAGTTTGGCGGAAACACCATATATTTT; CDR3 protein: CASSEFGGNTIYF; V gene: TRBV6-1; J gene: TRBJ1-3; D gene: -; CDR3 length: 13; clone size: -
CDR3 DNA: TGTGCCAGCAGCTTAGGGACAGGGATATTCAACTATGGCTACACCTTC; CDR3 protein: CASSLGTGIFNYGYTF; V gene: TRBV7-8; J gene: TRBJ1-2; D gene: TRBD1; CDR3 length: 16; clone size: -
CDR3 DNA: TGTGCCAGCAGCTTAGATGACCCTTCAGGGACCAAAAACATTCAGTACTTC; CDR3 protein: CASSLDDPSGTKNIQYF; V gene: TRBV11-2; J gene: TRBJ2-4; D gene: -; CDR3 length: 17; clone size: few
CDR3 DNA: TGTGCCAGCAGTTACCGCGCCTCTCACGGGGCTTTC; CDR3 protein: CASSYRASHGAF; V gene: TRBV6-7; J gene: TRBJ2-6; D gene: -; CDR3 length: 12; clone size: once
CDR3 DNA: TGTGCCACCCGGGGGAACACTGAAGCTTTCTTT; CDR3 protein: CATRGNTEAFF; V gene: TRBV15; J gene: TRBJ1-1; D gene: -; CDR3 length: 11; clone size: -
CDR3 DNA: TGTGCCAGCAGTCCAATCACCCCGGGACATGCCTACGAGCAGTACTTC; CDR3 protein: CASSPITPGHAYEQYF; V gene: TRBV27; J gene: TRBJ2-7; D gene: -; CDR3 length: 16; clone size: -
CDR3 DNA: TGTGCCAGCACCCCACTGACAGGGGCCGTGGTAGAGCAGTACTTC; CDR3 protein: CASTPLTGAVVEQYF; V gene: TRBV25-1; J gene: TRBJ2-7; D gene: TRBD1; CDR3 length: 15; clone size: -
CDR3 DNA: TGCGCCAGCAGCTTGCTCGGGACTAGCGGGGGGCCGAGCTCCTACAATGAGCAGTTCTTC; CDR3 protein: CASSLLGTSGGPSSYNEQFF; V gene: TRBV5-1; J gene: TRBJ2-1; D gene: TRBD2; CDR3 length: 20; clone size: few
CDR3 DNA: TGCGCCAGCAGCCAGGTGGACATCCTCTCCTACAATGAGCAGTTCTTC; CDR3 protein: CASSQVDILSYNEQFF; V gene: TRBV4-1; J gene: TRBJ2-1; D gene: -; CDR3 length: 16; clone size: -
CDR3 DNA: TGTGCCAGCAGCCAAGATCGGGGAAATTCACCCCTCCACTTT; CDR3 protein: CASSQDRGNSPLHF; V gene: TRBV4-2; J gene: TRBJ1-6; D gene: -; CDR3 length: 14; clone size: -
CDR3 DNA: TGCGCCAGCAGCCAAAGTTTAGCTAACTATGGCTACACCTTC; CDR3 protein: CASSQSLANYGYTF; V gene: TRBV4-3; J gene: TRBJ1-2; D gene: -; CDR3 length: 14; clone size: -
CDR3 DNA: TGTGCCAGCAGCTTAACTAGGACAGGGAACACTGAAGCTTTCTTT; CDR3 protein: CASSLTRTGNTEAFF; V gene: TRBV11-3; J gene: TRBJ1-1; D gene: TRBD1; CDR3 length: 15; clone size: few
CDR3 DNA: TGTGCCAGCAGCTTCTCGACTAACAACAATGAGCAGTTCTTC; CDR3 protein: CASSFSTNNNEQFF; V gene: TRBV7-7; J gene: TRBJ2-1; D gene: -; CDR3 length: 14; clone size: once
CDR3 DNA: TGTGCCAGCAGCCCGGTGTTCGGTAGGAACACTGAAGCTTTCTTT; CDR3 protein: CASSPVFGRNTEAFF; V gene: TRBV7-9; J gene: TRBJ1-1; D gene: -; CDR3 length: 15; clone size: -
CDR3 DNA: TGTGCCAGCAGCTTTATCTCAACGGATCAGCCCCAGCATTTT; CDR3 protein: CASSFISTDQPQHF; V gene: TRBV7-8; J gene: TRBJ1-5; D gene: -; CDR3 length: 14; clone size: -
CDR3 DNA: TGTGCCAGCAGTTGGACTGACCAAGGCACTGAAGCTTTCTTT; CDR3 protein: CASSWTDQGTEAFF; V gene: TRBV6-6; J gene: TRBJ1-1; D gene: -; CDR3 length: 14; clone size: -
CDR3 DNA: TGCGCCAGCAGCCCAGGACAGGGGGGCCGCTATGGCTACACCTTC; CDR3 protein: CASSPGQGGRYGYTF; V gene: TRBV4-3; J gene: TRBJ1-2; D gene: TRBD1; CDR3 length: 15; clone size: -
CDR3 DNA: TGTGCCAGCAGTCAACGGGGGGGGAATGAAAAACTGTTTTTT; CDR3 protein: CASSQRGGNEKLFF; V gene: TRBV7-9; J gene: TRBJ1-4; D gene: -; CDR3 length: 14; clone size: many
CDR3 DNA: TGTGCCAGCAGCCCCGACAGCGTAACCTATGGCTACACCTTC; CDR3 protein: CASSPDSVTYGYTF; V gene: TRBV6-4; J gene: TRBJ1-2; D gene: -; CDR3 length: 14; clone size: -
CDR3 DNA: TGTGCCAGCTCACCAGGAGCGGCCCAAGAGACCCAGTACTTC; CDR3 protein: CASSPGAAQETQYF; V gene: TRBV18; J gene: TRBJ2-5; D gene: -; CDR3 length: 14; clone size: -
CDR3 DNA: TGTGCCAGTAGTAAGCGGGGGGGGCAGGGAAGCACAGATACGCAGTATTTT; CDR3 protein: CASSKRGGQGSTDTQYF; V gene: TRBV19; J gene: TRBJ2-3; D gene: TRBD2; CDR3 length: 17; clone size: -
CDR3 DNA: TGTGCCAGCAGTCCCCACAATAGCAATCAGCCCCAGCATTTT; CDR3 protein: CASSPHNSNQPQHF; V gene: TRBV27; J gene: TRBJ1-5; D gene: -; CDR3 length: 14; clone size: few
CDR3 DNA: TGTGCCTGGAGTGGATACCCGGGACAAAACACCGGGGAGCTGTTTTTT; CDR3 protein: CAWSGYPGQNTGELFF; V gene: TRBV30; J gene: TRBJ2-2; D gene: -; CDR3 length: 16; clone size: -
CDR3 DNA: TGTGCCAGCTCACCACTGATAATGGGACAGGGGAACACTGAAGCTTTCTTT; CDR3 protein: CASSPLIMGQGNTEAFF; V gene: TRBV18; J gene: TRBJ1-1; D gene: TRBD1; CDR3 length: 17; clone size: -
CDR3 DNA: TGTGCCAGCAGCCGGGCAGGGGTATCTGGAAACACCATATATTTT; CDR3 protein: CASSRAGVSGNTIYF; V gene: TRBV6-6; J gene: TRBJ1-3; D gene: -; CDR3 length: 15; clone size: -
CDR3 DNA: TGTGCCTGGACCGACCCTGGACAGGGGGCTCCAGAGACCCAGTACTTC; CDR3 protein: CAWTDPGQGAPETQYF; V gene: TRBV30; J gene: TRBJ2-5; D gene: TRBD1; CDR3 length: 16; clone size: -
CDR3 DNA: TGTGCCAGTAGCTTACAGGGGACTGAAGCTTTCTTT; CDR3 protein: CASSLQGTEAFF; V gene: TRBV19; J gene: TRBJ1-1; D gene: TRBD1; CDR3 length: 12; clone size: -
CDR3 DNA: TGTGCCAGCAGCTCCGGGTTTGTGGAGCCCCAGCATTTT; CDR3 protein: CASSSGFVEPQHF; V gene: TRBV7-8; J gene: TRBJ1-5; D gene: -; CDR3 length: 13; clone size: -
CDR3 DNA: TGCGCCAGCAGCTCCCGGGGGAACAATGAGCAGTTCTTC; CDR3 protein: CASSSRGNNEQFF; V gene: TRBV5-1; J gene: TRBJ2-1; D gene: -; CDR3 length: 13; clone size: -
CDR3 DNA: TGCGCCAGCAGCTTGGTGGGGGGGAGAGGAACCTACGAGCAGTACTTC; CDR3 protein: CASSLVGGRGTYEQYF; V gene: TRBV5-1; J gene: TRBJ2-7; D gene: TRBD2; CDR3 length: 16; clone size: -
CDR3 DNA: TGCGCCAGCAGCCAAGTTTCCGGTGACGAGCAGTACTTC; CDR3 protein: CASSQVSGDEQYF; V gene: TRBV4-3; J gene: TRBJ2-7; D gene: -; CDR3 length: 13; clone size: -
CDR3 DNA: TGCGCCAGCAGCTCCCTAGCGGACTCCTACGAGCAGTACTTC; CDR3 protein: CASSSLADSYEQYF; V gene: TRBV5-1; J gene: TRBJ2-7; D gene: TRBD2; CDR3 length: 14; clone size: -
CDR3 DNA: TGTGCCAGCAGTCGATCGGCAGATACGCAGTATTTT; CDR3 protein: CASSRSADTQYF; V gene: TRBV27; J gene: TRBJ2-3; D gene: -; CDR3 length: 12; clone size: -
CDR3 DNA: TGTGCCAGCAGCTTATCGAAGCGGGTGGGGGCAGATACGCAGTATTTT; CDR3 protein: CASSLSKRVGADTQYF; V gene: TRBV7-2; J gene: TRBJ2-3; D gene: -; CDR3 length: 16; clone size: -
CDR3 DNA: TGTGCCAGCAGTTCTCAGGAGCGGGAGGTCAATGAGCAGTTCTTC; CDR3 protein: CASSSQEREVNEQFF; V gene: TRBV6-4; J gene: TRBJ2-1; D gene: TRBD2; CDR3 length: 15; clone size: -
CDR3 DNA: TGTGCCAGCAGCCCAATGGACTACTCCTACGAGCAGTACTTC; CDR3 protein: CASSPMDYSYEQYF; V gene: TRBV7-6; J gene: TRBJ2-7; D gene: -; CDR3 length: 14; clone size: -
CDR3 DNA: TGTGCCAGTAGTCGCGCAGACAGGGAGAATGAAAAACTGTTTTTT; CDR3 protein: CASSRADRENEKLFF; V gene: TRBV19; J gene: TRBJ1-4; D gene: TRBD1; CDR3 length: 15; clone size: -
CDR3 DNA: TGTGCCAGTAGCGATCGGGGAGTTTATAGCAATCAGCCCCAGCATTTT; CDR3 protein: CASSDRGVYSNQPQHF; V gene: TRBV19; J gene: TRBJ1-5; D gene: -; CDR3 length: 16; clone size: -
CDR3 DNA: TGTGCCAGCAGTTTACAGGGGGCGTACTACGAGCAGTACTTC; CDR3 protein: CASSLQGAYYEQYF; V gene: TRBV6-1; J gene: TRBJ2-7; D gene: TRBD1; CDR3 length: 14; clone size: -
CDR3 DNA: TGTGCCAGCAGTCCCCCCTTTCGGACAGCGTTACAAGAGACCCAGTACTTC; CDR3 protein: CASSPPFRTALQETQYF; V gene: TRBV9; J gene: TRBJ2-5; D gene: -; CDR3 length: 17; clone size: -
CDR3 DNA: TGTGCCAGCAGTGAAGCGCTTCAGATTATCACAGATACGCAGTATTTT; CDR3 protein: CASSEALQIITDTQYF; V gene: TRBV2; J gene: TRBJ2-3; D gene: -; CDR3 length: 16; clone size: -
CDR3 DNA: TGTGCCAGCAGCACGAGGGCCAGTCATATGTGGACTAATGAAAAACTGTTTTTT; CDR3 protein: CASSTRASHMWTNEKLFF; V gene: TRBV7-9; J gene: TRBJ1-4; D gene: -; CDR3 length: 18; clone size: -
CDR3 DNA: TGTGCCAGCAGCCAAGATTCCCGACTAGCGGGAGTAGACAATGAGCAGTTCTTC; CDR3 protein: CASSQDSRLAGVDNEQFF; V gene: TRBV4-2; J gene: TRBJ2-1; D gene: TRBD2; CDR3 length: 18; clone size: -
CDR3 DNA: TGCGCCAGCAGCCCGCTAGCGGGGGCAAATCGAAGACGCCACGAGCAGTACTTC; CDR3 protein: CASSPLAGANRRRHEQYF; V gene: TRBV4-1; J gene: TRBJ2-7; D gene: TRBD2; CDR3 length: 18; clone size: -
CDR3 DNA: TGTGCCAGCAGTTACATTTCAGGGGCGGAAGCTTTCTTT; CDR3 protein: CASSYISGAEAFF; V gene: TRBV6-5; J gene: TRBJ1-1; D gene: -; CDR3 length: 13; clone size: -
CDR3 DNA: TGTGCCAGTAGCCCCTCGGCGGGCGTACCCGGGGAGCTGTTTTTT; CDR3 protein: CASSPSAGVPGELFF; V gene: TRBV19; J gene: TRBJ2-2; D gene: -; CDR3 length: 15; clone size: -